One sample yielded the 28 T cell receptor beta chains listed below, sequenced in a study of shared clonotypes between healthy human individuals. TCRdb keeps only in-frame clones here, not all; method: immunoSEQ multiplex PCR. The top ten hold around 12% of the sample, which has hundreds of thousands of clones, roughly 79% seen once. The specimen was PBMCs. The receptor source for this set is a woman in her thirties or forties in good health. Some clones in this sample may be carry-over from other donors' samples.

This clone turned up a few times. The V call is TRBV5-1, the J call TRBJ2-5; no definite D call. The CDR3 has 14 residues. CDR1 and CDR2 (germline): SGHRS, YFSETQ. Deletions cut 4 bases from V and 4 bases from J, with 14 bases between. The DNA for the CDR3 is TGCGCCAGCAGCCCCACCTATTCCGGAGAGACCCAGTACTTC. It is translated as CASSPTYSGETQYF.

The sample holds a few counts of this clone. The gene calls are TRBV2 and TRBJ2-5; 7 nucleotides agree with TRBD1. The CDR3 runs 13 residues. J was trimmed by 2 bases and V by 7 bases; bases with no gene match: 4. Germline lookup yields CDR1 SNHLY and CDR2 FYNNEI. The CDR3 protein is CASIRDRQETQYF. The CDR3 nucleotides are TGTGCCAGCATTCGGGACAGACAAGAGACCCAGTACTTC.

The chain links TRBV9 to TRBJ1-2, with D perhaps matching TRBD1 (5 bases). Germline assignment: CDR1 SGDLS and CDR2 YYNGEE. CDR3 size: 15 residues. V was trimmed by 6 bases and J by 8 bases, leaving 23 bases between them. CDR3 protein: CASKGGGARGEGYTF. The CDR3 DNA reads TGTGCCAGCAAAGGAGGAGGGGCACGAGGGGAAGGCTACACCTTC. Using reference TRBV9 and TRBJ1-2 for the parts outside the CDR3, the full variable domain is DSGVTQTPKHLITATGQRVTLRCSPRSGDLSVYWYQQSLDQGLQFLIQYYNGEERAKGNILERFSAQQFPDLHSELNLSSLELGDSALYFCASKGGGARGEGYTFGSGTRLTVV.

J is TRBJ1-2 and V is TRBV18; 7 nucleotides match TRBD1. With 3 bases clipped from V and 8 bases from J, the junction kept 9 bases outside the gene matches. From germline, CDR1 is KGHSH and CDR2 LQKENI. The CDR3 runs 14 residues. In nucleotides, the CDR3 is TGTGCCAGCTCACCGGAAGGGGGCGGAAGCGGCTACACCTTC. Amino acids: CASSPEGGGSGYTF.

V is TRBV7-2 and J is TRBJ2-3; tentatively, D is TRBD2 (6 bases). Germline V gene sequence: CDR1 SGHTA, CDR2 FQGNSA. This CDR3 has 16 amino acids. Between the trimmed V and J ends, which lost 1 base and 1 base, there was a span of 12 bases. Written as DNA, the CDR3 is TGTGCCAGCAGCTTAGGGGGGTCTAGCGGCACAGATACGCAGTATTTT. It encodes CASSLGGSSGTDTQYF.

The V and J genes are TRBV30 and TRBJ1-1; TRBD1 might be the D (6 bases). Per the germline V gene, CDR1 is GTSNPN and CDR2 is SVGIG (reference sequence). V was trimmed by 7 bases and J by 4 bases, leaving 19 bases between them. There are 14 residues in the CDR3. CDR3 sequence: CALGRGGTTTEAFF. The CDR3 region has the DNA TGTGCCTTGGGTAGAGGTGGGACAACCACTGAAGCTTTCTTT.

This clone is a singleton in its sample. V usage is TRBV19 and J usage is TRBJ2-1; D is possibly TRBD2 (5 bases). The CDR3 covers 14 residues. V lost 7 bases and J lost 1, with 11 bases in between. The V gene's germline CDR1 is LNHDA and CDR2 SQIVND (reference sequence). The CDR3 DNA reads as TGTGCCAGTATGAGGGTCGGGTCCTACAATGAGCAGTTCTTC. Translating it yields CASMRVGSYNEQFF.

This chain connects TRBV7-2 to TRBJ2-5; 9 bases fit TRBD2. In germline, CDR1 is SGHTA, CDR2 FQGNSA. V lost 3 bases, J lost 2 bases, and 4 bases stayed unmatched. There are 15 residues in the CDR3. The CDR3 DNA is TGTGCCAGCAGCTTCGGGACTAGCAGACAAGAGACCCAGTACTTC. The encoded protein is CASSFGTSRQETQYF.

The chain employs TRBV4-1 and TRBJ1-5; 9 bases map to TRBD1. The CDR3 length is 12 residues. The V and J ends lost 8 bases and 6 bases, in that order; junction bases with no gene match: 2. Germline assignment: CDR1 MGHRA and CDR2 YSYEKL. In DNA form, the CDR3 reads TGCGCCAGCGGACAGGGGTTTCAGCCCCAGCATTTT. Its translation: CASGQGFQPQHF.

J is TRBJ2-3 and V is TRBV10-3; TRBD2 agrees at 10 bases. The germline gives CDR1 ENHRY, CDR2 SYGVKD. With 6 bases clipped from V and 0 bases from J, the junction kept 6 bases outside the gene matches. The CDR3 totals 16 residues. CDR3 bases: TGTGCCATCAGCGGACTAGCGGAAGATAGCACAGATACGCAGTATTTT. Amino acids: CAISGLAEDSTDTQYF.

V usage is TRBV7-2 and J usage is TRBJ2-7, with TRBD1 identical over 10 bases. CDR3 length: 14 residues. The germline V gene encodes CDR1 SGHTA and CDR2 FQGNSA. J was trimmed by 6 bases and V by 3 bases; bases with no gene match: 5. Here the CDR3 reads CASSFRQGALEQYF. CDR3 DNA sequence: TGTGCCAGCAGCTTCCGACAGGGGGCTCTCGAGCAGTACTTC.

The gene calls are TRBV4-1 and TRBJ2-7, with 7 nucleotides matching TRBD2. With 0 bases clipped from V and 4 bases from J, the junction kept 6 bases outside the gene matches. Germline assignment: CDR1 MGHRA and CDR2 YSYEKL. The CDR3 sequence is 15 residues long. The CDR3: CASSQDGGSRYEQYF. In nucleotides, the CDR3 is TGCGCCAGCAGCCAAGACGGCGGGAGTAGATACGAGCAGTACTTC.

This CDR3 is CASSIGQGNTGELFF. Here the CDR3 DNA reads TGCGCCAGCAGCATAGGACAGGGGAACACCGGGGAGCTGTTTTTT. The chain joins TRBV5-1 to TRBJ2-2, with 8 bases aligning to TRBD1. Per germline, CDR1 SGHRS and CDR2 YFSETQ. After removal of 4 bases from V and 1 base from J, the junction contained 3 bases not matched to a gene. The CDR3 has 15 amino acids.

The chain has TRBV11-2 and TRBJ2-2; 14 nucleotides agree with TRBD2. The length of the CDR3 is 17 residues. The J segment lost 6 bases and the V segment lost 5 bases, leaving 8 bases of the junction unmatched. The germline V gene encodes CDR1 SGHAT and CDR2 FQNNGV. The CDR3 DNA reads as TGTGCCAGCAGCCCGACTAGCGGGAGGGCCAGGGCCGGGGAGCTGTTTTTT. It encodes CASSPTSGRARAGELFF.

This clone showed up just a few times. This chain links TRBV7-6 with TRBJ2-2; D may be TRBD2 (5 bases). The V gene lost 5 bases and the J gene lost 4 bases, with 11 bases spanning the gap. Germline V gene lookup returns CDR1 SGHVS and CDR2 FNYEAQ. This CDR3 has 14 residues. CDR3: CASSPLSGTGELFF. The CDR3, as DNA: TGTGCCAGCAGCCCGCTCAGCGGCACCGGGGAGCTGTTTTTT.

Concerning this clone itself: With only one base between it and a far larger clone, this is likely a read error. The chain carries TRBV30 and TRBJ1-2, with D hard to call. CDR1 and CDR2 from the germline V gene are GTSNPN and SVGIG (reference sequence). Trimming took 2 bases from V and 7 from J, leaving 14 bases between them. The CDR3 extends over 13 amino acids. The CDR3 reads CAWSPTATLGYTF. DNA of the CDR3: TGTGCCTGGAGTCCTACCGCAACACTTGGCTACACCTTC.

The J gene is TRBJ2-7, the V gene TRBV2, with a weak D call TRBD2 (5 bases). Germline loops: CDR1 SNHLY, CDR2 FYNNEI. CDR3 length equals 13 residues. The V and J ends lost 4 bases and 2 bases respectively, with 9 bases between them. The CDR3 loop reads CASSGPGTYEQYF. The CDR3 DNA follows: TGTGCCAGCAGTGGGCCGGGAACCTACGAGCAGTACTTC.

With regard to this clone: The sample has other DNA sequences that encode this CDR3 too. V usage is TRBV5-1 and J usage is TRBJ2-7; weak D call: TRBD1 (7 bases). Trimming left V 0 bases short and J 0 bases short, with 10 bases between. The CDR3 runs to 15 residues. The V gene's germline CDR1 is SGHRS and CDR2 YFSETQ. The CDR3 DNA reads TGCGCCAGCAGCTTGGGGCAGGGGGGCTCCTACGAGCAGTACTTC. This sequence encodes CASSLGQGGSYEQYF. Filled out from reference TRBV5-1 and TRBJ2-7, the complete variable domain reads KAGVTQTPRYLIKTRGQQVTLSCSPISGHRSVSWYQQTPGQGLQFLFEYFSETQRNKGNFPGRFSGRQFSNSRSEMNVSTLELGDSALYLCASSLGQGGSYEQYFGPGTRLTVT.

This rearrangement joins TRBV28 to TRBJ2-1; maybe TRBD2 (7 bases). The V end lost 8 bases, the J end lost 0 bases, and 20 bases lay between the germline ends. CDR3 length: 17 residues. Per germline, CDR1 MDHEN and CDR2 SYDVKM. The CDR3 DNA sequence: TGTGCCAGCTCTTTCGGGGGGCTTGGGGGCTCCTACAATGAGCAGTTCTTC. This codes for CASSFGGLGGSYNEQFF.

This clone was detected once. CDR3 DNA sequence: TGCAGTGTTGGAGGGAACAATGAGCAGTTCTTC. It specifies CSVGGNNEQFF. The rearrangement joins TRBV20-1 to TRBJ2-1, with D possibly TRBD2 on 6 matching bases. Trimming removed 7 bases from V and 5 bases from J, with 9 bases in between. The CDR3 length is 11 residues. Germline V gene lookup returns CDR1 DFQATT and CDR2 SNEGSKA (reference sequence).

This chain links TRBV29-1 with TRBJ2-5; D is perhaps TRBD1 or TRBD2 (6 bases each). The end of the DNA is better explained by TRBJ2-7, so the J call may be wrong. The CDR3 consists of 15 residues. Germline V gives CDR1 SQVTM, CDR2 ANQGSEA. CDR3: CSVEVPEGGVYEQYF. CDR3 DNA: TGCAGCGTTGAAGTCCCAGAGGGGGGTGTATACGAGCAGTACTTC.

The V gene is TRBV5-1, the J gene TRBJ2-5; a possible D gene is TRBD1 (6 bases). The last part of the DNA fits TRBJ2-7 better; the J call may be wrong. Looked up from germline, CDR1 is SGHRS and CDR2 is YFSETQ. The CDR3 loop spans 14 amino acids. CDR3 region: CASSLSQGPYEQYF. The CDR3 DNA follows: TGCGCCAGCAGCTTGAGTCAGGGGCCCTACGAGCAGTACTTC.

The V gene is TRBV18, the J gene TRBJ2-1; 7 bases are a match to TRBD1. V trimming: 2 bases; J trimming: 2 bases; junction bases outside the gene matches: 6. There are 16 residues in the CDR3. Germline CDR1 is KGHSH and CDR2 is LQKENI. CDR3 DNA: TGTGCCAGCTCACCAGCCGGGACAGAAACCTACAATGAGCAGTTCTTC. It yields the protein CASSPAGTETYNEQFF.

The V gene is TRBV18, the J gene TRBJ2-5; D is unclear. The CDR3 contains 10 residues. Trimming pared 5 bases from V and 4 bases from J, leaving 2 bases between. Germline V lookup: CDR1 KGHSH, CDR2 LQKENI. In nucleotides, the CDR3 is TGTGCCAGCTCATCAGAGACCCAGTACTTC. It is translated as CASSSETQYF.

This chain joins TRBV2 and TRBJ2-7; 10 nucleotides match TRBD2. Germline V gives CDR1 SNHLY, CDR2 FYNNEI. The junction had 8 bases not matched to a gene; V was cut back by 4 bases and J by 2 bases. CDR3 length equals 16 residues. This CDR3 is CASSGGTSGATYEQYF. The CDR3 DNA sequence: TGTGCCAGCAGTGGGGGAACTAGCGGGGCTACCTACGAGCAGTACTTC.

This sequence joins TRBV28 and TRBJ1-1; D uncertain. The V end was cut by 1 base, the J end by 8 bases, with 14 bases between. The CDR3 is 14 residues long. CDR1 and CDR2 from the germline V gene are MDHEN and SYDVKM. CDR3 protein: CASSLLAVRGEAFF. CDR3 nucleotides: TGTGCCAGCAGTTTATTAGCGGTTCGTGGAGAAGCTTTCTTT.

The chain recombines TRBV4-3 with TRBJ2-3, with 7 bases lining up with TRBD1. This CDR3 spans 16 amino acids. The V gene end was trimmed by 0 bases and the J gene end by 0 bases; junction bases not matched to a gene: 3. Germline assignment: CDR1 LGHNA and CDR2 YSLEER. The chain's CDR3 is CASSQDGTESTDTQYF. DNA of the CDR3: TGCGCCAGCAGCCAAGATGGGACAGAGAGCACAGATACGCAGTATTTT.

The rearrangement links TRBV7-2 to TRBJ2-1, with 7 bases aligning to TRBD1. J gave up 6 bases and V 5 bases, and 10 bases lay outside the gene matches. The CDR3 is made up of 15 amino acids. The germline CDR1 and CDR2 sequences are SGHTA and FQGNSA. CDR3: CASSQQGRDSNEQFF. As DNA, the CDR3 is TGTGCCAGCAGCCAACAGGGCCGGGACAGCAATGAGCAGTTCTTC.